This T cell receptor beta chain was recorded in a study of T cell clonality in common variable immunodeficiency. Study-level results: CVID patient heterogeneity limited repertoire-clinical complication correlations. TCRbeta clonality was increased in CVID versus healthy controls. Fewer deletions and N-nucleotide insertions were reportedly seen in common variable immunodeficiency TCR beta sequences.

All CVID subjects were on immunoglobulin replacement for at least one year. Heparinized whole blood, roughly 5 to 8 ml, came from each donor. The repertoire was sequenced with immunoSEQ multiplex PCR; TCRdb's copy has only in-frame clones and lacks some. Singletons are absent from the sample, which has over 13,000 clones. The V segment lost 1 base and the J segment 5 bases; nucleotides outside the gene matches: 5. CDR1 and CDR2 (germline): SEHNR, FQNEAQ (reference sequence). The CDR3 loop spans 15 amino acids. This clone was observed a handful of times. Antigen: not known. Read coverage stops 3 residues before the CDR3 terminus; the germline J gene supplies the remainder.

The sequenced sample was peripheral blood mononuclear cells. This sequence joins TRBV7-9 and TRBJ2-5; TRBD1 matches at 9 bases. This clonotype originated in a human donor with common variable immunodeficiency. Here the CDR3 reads CASSLVQGARETQYF. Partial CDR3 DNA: TGTGCCAGCAGCTTAGTACAGGGGGCTAGGGAGACC.